These 10 T cell receptor beta chains came from one sample sequenced in a study of blood T cell repertoires in COVID-19. Some clones are missing from TCRdb's copy, which holds only in-frame ones; the method was immunoSEQ multiplex PCR. Of 63,000 or so clones in the sample, around 92% were seen once. The sample comprised peripheral blood. Receptors were obtained from a man aged 60 to 75 with acute or convalescent COVID-19.

The chain employs TRBV27 and TRBJ1-5; tentative D call: TRBD1 (5 bases). The germline CDR1 and CDR2 sequences are MNHEY and SMNVEV (reference sequence). Trimming took 3 bases from V and 6 from J, leaving 12 bases between them. The CDR3 consists of 14 residues. The CDR3: CASSLSGVTQPQHF. CDR3 DNA: TGTGCCAGCAGTTTGTCGGGGGTGACTCAGCCCCAGCATTTT.

The V and J genes are TRBV19 and TRBJ1-3; TRBD1 might be the D (6 bases). The germline V and J ends were trimmed by 6 bases and 0 bases, with 12 bases remaining between them. CDR3 length equals 15 residues. The V gene's germline CDR1 is LNHDA and CDR2 SQIVND (reference sequence). CDR3 residues: CASRRQVFSGNTIYF. In nucleotides, the CDR3 is TGTGCCAGTAGACGACAGGTATTCTCTGGAAACACCATATATTTT. Based on the CDR3 plus reference TRBV19 and TRBJ1-3, the full variable domain is DGGITQSPKYLFRKEGQNVTLSCEQNLNHDAMYWYRQDPGQGLRLIYYSQIVNDFQKGDIAEGYSVSREKKESFPLTVTSAQKNPTAFYLCASRRQVFSGNTIYFGEGSWLTVV.

The chain carries TRBV9 and TRBJ1-2, with TRBD1 as a possible D gene (5 bases). The V end was cut by 0 bases, the J end by 4 bases, with 13 bases between. Germline CDR1 reads SGDLS; CDR2 reads YYNGEE. This CDR3 is 15 amino acids long. The CDR3 bases are TGTGCCAGCAGCGTAGGGAACGCGGGGGGCTATGGCTACACCTTC. Protein sequence: CASSVGNAGGYGYTF.

The V gene is TRBV24-1, the J gene TRBJ2-5; TRBD2 is a possible D gene (6 bases). Germline-derived CDR1 and CDR2 are KGHDR and SFDVKD. Trimming cost V 0 bases and J 1 base, with 14 bases left between them. The CDR3 runs 17 residues. CDR3 residues: CATSDLQRSSGQETQYF. CDR3 nucleotides: TGTGCCACCAGTGATTTGCAAAGAAGTAGCGGCCAAGAGACCCAGTACTTC.

The V gene is TRBV24-1, the J gene TRBJ1-5; weak D call: TRBD1 (5 bases). Deletions cut 6 bases from V and 5 bases from J, with 10 bases between. Germline lookup yields CDR1 KGHDR and CDR2 SFDVKD. The CDR3 is 13 residues long. CDR3 sequence: CATSTGPHQPQHF. Written as DNA, the CDR3 is TGTGCCACCAGTACAGGACCCCATCAGCCCCAGCATTTT.

This chain links TRBV19 with TRBJ1-5; possible D gene TRBD1, 6 bases. Trimming shortened V by 6 bases and J by 1 base, and 19 bases separated the two germline ends. The CDR3 consists of 17 residues. Germline assignment: CDR1 LNHDA and CDR2 SQIVND (reference sequence). The CDR3 loop is CASRRDGGDTSNQPQHF. As DNA, the CDR3 is TGTGCCAGTAGGAGAGACGGGGGGGACACAAGCAATCAGCCCCAGCATTTT.

This clone was recorded a few times. This chain connects TRBV6-5 to TRBJ1-5; D not resolved. Germline lookup yields CDR1 MNHEY and CDR2 SVGAGI. The CDR3 totals 14 residues. The germline V and J ends were trimmed by 4 bases and 0 bases, with 7 bases remaining between them. This chain's CDR3 is CASSSQYSNQPQHF. Here the CDR3 DNA reads TGTGCCAGCAGTTCCCAGTATAGCAATCAGCCCCAGCATTTT.

This clone has only a few counts. The J gene is TRBJ1-1, the V gene TRBV7-2, with TRBD1 as a possible D gene (5 bases). V was clipped by 2 bases and J by 1 base, with 11 bases between them. This CDR3 has 15 residues. Germline V CDR1 and CDR2: SGHTA, FQGNSA. CDR3 region: CASSLLGVQNTEAFF. As DNA, the CDR3 is TGTGCCAGCAGCTTATTAGGGGTGCAGAACACTGAAGCTTTCTTT.

The chain combines TRBV4-1 with TRBJ2-7; D gene unclear. The ends were cut back, 0 bases at V and 3 bases at J, with 6 bases in the middle. This CDR3 is 13 amino acids long. The V gene's germline CDR1 is MGHRA and CDR2 YSYEKL. CDR3 sequence: CASSQDFFYEQYF. The CDR3 DNA follows: TGCGCCAGCAGCCAAGATTTCTTCTACGAGCAGTACTTC.

V usage is TRBV5-1 and J usage is TRBJ2-7, with D possibly being TRBD1 (6 bases). The germline V and J ends were trimmed by 4 bases and 4 bases, with 18 bases remaining between them. Germline V gene lookup returns CDR1 SGHRS and CDR2 YFSETQ. The CDR3 consists of 15 residues. The CDR3 loop reads CASSQDIGQNYEQYF. DNA of the CDR3: TGCGCCAGCAGCCAAGATATTGGACAGAATTACGAGCAGTACTTC.